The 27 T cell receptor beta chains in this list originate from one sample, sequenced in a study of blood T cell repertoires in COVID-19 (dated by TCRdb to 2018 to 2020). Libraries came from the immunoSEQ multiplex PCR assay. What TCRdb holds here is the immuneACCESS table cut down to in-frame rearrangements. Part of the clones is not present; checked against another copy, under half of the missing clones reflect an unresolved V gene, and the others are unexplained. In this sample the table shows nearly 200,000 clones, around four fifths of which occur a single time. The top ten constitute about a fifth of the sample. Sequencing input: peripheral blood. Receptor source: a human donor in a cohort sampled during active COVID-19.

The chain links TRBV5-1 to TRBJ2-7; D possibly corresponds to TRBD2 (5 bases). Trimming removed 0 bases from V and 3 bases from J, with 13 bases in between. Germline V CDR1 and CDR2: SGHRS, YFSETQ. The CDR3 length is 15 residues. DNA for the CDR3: TGCGCCAGCAGCTTGGAGGTCGCGGGTTGCTACGAGCAGTACGTC. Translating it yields CASSLEVAGCYEQYV.

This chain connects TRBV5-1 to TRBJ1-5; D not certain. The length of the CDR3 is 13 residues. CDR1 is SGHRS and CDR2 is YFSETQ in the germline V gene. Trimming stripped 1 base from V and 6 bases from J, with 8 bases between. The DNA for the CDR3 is TGCGCCAGCAGCTTGAGTGCCGGTCAGCCCCAGCATTTT. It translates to CASSLSAGQPQHF.

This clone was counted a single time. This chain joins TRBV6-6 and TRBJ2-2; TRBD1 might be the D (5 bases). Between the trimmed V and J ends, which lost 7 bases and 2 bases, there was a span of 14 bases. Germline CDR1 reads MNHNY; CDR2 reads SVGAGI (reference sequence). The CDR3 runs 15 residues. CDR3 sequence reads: CASNLEGVNTGELFF. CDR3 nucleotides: TGTGCCAGCAACTTAGAAGGGGTTAACACCGGGGAGCTGTTTTTT.

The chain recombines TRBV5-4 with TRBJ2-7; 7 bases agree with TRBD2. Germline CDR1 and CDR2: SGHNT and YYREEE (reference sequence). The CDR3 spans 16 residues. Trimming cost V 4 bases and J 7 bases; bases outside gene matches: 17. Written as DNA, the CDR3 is TGTGCCAGCAGCCAGGGTACGGGGGGACTTGGAGGGGAGCAGTACTTC. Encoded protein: CASSQGTGGLGGEQYF.

The CDR3 is CASRHREGGSGYTF. DNA for the CDR3: TGTGCCAGCAGACACAGGGAAGGAGGAAGTGGCTACACCTTC. The chain links TRBV2 to TRBJ1-2, with D maybe TRBD1 (6 bases). Trimming shortened V by 6 bases and J by 7 bases, and 18 bases separated the two germline ends. There are 14 residues in the CDR3. The V gene's germline CDR1 is SNHLY and CDR2 FYNNEI.

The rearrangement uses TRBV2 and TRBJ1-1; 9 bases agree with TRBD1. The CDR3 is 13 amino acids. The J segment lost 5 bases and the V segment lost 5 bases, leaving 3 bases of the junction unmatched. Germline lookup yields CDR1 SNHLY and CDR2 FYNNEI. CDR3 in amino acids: CASSRDRVTEAFF. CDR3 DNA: TGTGCCAGCAGTCGGGACAGGGTTACTGAAGCTTTCTTT.

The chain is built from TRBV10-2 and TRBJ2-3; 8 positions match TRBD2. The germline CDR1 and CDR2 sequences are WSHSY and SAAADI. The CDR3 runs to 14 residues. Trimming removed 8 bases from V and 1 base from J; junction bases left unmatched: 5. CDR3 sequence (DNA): TGCGCCAGCCAGCGGGGGCCCGGCACAGATACGCAGTATTTT. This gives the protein CASQRGPGTDTQYF.

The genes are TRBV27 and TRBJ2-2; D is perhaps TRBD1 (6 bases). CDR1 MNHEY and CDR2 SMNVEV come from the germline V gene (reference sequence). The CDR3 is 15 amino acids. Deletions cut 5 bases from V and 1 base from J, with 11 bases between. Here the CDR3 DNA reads TGTGCCAGCAGTCAGACAGGAGAGAACACCGGGGAGCTGTTTTTT. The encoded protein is CASSQTGENTGELFF.

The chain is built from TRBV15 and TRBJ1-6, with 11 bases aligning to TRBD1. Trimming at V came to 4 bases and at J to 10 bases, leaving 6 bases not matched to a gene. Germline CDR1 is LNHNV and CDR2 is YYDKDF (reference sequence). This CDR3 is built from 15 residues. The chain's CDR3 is CATSIGTGGRSPLHF. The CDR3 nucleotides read TGTGCCACCAGCATTGGGACAGGGGGACGGTCACCCCTCCACTTT.

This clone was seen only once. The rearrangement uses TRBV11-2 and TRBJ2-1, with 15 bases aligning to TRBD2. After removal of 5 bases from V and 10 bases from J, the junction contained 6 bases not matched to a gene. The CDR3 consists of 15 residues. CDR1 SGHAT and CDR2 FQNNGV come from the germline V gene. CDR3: CASSIQGLAGGEQFF. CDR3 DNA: TGTGCCAGCAGCATCCAAGGACTAGCGGGAGGGGAGCAGTTCTTC.

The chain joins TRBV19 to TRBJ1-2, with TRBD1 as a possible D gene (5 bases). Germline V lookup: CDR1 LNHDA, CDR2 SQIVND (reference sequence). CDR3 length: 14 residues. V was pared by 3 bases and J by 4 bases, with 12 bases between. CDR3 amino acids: CASSIAQGSYGYTF. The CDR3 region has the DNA TGTGCCAGTAGTATCGCTCAGGGAAGCTATGGCTACACCTTC.

The CDR3, as DNA: TGTGCCAGTAGTGAACACAGGGGGGAATTGATTCAGTACTTC. Protein: CASSEHRGELIQYF. This chain joins TRBV19 and TRBJ2-4; 8 nucleotides line up with TRBD1. This CDR3 has 14 residues. Trimming removed 5 bases from V and 10 bases from J; junction bases left unmatched: 10. Germline V gene lookup returns CDR1 LNHDA and CDR2 SQIVND (reference sequence). The variable domain in full, completed from reference TRBV19 and TRBJ2-4, reads DGGITQSPKYLFRKEGQNVTLSCEQNLNHDAMYWYRQDPGQGLRLIYYSQIVNDFQKGDIAEGYSVSREKKESFPLTVTSAQKNPTAFYLCASSEHRGELIQYFGAGTRLSVL.

CDR3 DNA: TGTGCCACTAGGAGGTTTAATGAAAAACTGTTTTTT. Translation: CATRRFNEKLFF. The chain is built from TRBV24-1 and TRBJ1-4; no clear D. V shed 10 bases and J shed 4 bases, with 9 bases lying between them. Germline CDR1 and CDR2: KGHDR and SFDVKD. The CDR3 contains 12 residues.

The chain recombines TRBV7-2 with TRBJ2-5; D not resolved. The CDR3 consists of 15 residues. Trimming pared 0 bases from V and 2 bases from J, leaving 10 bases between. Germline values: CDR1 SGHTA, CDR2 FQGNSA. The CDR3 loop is CASSLATQPQETQYF. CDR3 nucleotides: TGTGCCAGCAGCTTAGCTACTCAACCGCAAGAGACCCAGTACTTC.

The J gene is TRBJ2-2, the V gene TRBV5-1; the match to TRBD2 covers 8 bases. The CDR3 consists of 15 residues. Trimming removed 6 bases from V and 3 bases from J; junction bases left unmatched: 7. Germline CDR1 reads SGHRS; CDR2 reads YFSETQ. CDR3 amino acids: CASTQTSDYTGELFF. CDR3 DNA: TGCGCCAGCACCCAGACTAGCGATTACACCGGGGAGCTGTTTTTT.

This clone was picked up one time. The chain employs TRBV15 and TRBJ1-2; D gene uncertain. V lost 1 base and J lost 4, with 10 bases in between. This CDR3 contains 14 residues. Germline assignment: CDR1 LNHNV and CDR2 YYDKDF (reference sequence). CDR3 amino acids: CATSRGTDVYGYTF. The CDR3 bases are TGTGCCACCAGCAGAGGTACAGACGTCTATGGCTACACCTTC.

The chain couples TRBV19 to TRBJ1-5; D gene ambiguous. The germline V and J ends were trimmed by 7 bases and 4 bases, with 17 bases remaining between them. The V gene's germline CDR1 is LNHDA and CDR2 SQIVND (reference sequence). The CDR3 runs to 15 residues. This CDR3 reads CASTPRRGGNQPQHF. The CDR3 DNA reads TGTGCCAGTACCCCACGTCGAGGAGGGAATCAGCCCCAGCATTTT.

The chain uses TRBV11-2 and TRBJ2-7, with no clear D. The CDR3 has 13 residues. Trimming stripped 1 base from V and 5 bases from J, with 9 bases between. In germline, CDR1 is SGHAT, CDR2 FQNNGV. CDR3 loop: CASSLVTGDEQYF. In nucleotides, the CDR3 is TGTGCCAGCAGCTTAGTGACTGGAGACGAGCAGTACTTC. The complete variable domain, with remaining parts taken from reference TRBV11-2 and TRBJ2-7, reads EAGVAQSPRYKIIEKRQSVAFWCNPISGHATLYWYQQILGQGPKLLIQFQNNGVVDDSQLPKDRFSAERLKGVDSTLKIQPAKLEDSAVYLCASSLVTGDEQYFGPGTRLTVT.

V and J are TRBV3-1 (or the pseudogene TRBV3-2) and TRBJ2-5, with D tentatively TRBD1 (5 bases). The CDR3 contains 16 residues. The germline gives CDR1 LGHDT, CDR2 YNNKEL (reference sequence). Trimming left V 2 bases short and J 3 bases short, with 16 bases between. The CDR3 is CASSQLRQGRKETQYF. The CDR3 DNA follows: TGTGCCAGCAGCCAACTGCGGCAGGGCCGAAAAGAGACCCAGTACTTC.

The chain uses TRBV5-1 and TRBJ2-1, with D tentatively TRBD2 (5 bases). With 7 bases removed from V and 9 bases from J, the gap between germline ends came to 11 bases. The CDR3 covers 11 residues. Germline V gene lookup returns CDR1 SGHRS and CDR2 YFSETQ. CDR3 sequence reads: CASRSGIEQFF. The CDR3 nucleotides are TGCGCCAGCCGCTCCGGGATTGAGCAGTTCTTC.

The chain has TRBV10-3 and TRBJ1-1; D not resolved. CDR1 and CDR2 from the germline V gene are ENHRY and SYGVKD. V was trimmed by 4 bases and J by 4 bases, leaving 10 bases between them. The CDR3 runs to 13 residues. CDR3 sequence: CAISGPVPTEAFF. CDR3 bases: TGTGCCATCAGTGGTCCGGTGCCCACTGAAGCTTTCTTT.

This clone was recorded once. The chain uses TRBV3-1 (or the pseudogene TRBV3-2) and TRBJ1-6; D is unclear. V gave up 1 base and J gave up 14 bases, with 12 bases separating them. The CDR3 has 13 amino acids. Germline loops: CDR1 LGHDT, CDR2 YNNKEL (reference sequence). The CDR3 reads CASSQGWPLALHF. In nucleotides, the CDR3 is TGTGCCAGCAGCCAAGGATGGCCTCTAGCCCTCCACTTT.

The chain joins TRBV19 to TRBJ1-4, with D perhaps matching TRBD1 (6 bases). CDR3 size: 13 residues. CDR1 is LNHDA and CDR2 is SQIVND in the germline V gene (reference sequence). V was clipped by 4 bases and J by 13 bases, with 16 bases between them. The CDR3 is CASSTRDTRRLFF. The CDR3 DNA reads TGTGCCAGTAGTACCCGGGACACTAGAAGACTGTTTTTT.

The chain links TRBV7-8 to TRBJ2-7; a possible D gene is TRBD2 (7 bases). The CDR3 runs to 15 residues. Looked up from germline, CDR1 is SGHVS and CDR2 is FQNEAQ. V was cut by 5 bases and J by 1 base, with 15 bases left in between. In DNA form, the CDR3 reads TGTGCCAGCAGCCCGGACAGAGCGGGGTCCTACGAGCAGTACTTC. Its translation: CASSPDRAGSYEQYF.

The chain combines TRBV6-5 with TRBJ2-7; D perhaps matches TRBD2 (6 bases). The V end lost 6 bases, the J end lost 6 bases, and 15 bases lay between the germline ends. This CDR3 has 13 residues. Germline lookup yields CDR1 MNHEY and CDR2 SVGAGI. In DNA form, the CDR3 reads TGTGCCAGCAGGCGCGGGGCAGTAGGCGAGCAGTACGTC. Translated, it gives CASRRGAVGEQYV.

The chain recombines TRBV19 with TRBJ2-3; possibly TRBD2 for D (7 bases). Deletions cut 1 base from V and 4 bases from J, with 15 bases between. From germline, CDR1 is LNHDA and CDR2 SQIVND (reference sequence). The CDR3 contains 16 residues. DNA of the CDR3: TGTGCCAGTAGTATAGGTCGGGGGGCCAGGGCAGATACGCAGTATTTT. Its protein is CASSIGRGARADTQYF.

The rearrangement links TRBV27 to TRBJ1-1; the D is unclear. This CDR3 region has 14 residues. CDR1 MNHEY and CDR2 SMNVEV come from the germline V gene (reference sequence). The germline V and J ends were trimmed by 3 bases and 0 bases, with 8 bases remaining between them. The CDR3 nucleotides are TGTGCCAGCAGTTTGAGGGCGATGAACACTGAAGCTTTCTTT. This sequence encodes CASSLRAMNTEAFF.